These 30 T cell receptor beta chains came from one sample sequenced in a study of T cell responses to AZD1222 COVID-19 vaccine. Produced via immunoSEQ multiplex PCR; TCRdb's table is partial and in-frame only. The sample records some 86,000 clones, 90% being singletons. Sequences were derived from peripheral blood, sampled 28 days after the second AZD1222 dose. These receptors all stem from an adult who received the AZD1222 COVID-19 vaccine.

The J gene is TRBJ2-7, the V gene TRBV9; TRBD1 is a possible D gene (5 bases). The germline V gene encodes CDR1 SGDLS and CDR2 YYNGEE. This CDR3 has 13 residues. Trimming left V 0 bases short and J 9 bases short, with 13 bases between. DNA of the CDR3: TGTGCCAGCAGCGTAGAGGGGCACAGCCGGCAGTACTTC. This gives the protein CASSVEGHSRQYF.

The chain has TRBV19 and TRBJ2-4, with D maybe TRBD2 (6 bases). The CDR3 loop spans 14 amino acids. Per the germline V gene, CDR1 is LNHDA and CDR2 is SQIVND (reference sequence). V was pared by 6 bases and J by 4 bases, with 13 bases between. The CDR3 sequence: CASSEGTSKNIQYF. The CDR3 nucleotides are TGTGCCAGTAGCGAAGGGACTTCAAAAAACATTCAGTACTTC.

The rearrangement joins TRBV12-3 or TRBV12-4 to TRBJ1-5; no reliable D call. V lost 6 bases and J 2 bases, leaving 8 bases between the germline ends. The CDR3 covers 13 residues. Here the CDR3 reads CASRGGGNQPQHF. In DNA form, the CDR3 reads TGTGCCAGCAGGGGTGGGGGCAATCAGCCCCAGCATTTT.

The chain has TRBV28 and TRBJ1-2; maybe TRBD1 (5 bases). CDR3 length equals 12 residues. Per the germline V gene, CDR1 is MDHEN and CDR2 is SYDVKM. The ends were cut back, 6 bases at V and 4 bases at J, with 9 bases in the middle. CDR3 nucleotide sequence: TGTGCCAGCAGCGACAGAACCTATGGCTACACCTTC. Translation gives CASSDRTYGYTF.

The J gene is TRBJ1-1, the V gene TRBV6-6; possibly TRBD1 for D (6 bases). With 5 bases removed from V and 1 base from J, the gap between germline ends came to 14 bases. Germline V CDR1 and CDR2: MNHNY, SVGAGI (reference sequence). The CDR3 is made up of 15 amino acids. The CDR3 region has the DNA TGTGCCAGCAGTCCATGGACAGTCGGGAACACTGAAGCTTTCTTT. Its translation: CASSPWTVGNTEAFF.

The chain has TRBV28 and TRBJ1-2; no clear D. Germline V gene sequence: CDR1 MDHEN, CDR2 SYDVKM. Trimming shortened V by 3 bases and J by 7 bases, and 6 bases separated the two germline ends. The CDR3 is made up of 11 amino acids. CDR3 nucleotide sequence: TGTGCCAGCAGTTTTCATAGTGGCTACACCTTC. Its translation: CASSFHSGYTF.

This clone appeared a few times. V usage is TRBV9 and J usage is TRBJ2-7; 9 nucleotides agree with TRBD1. The J segment lost 5 bases and the V segment lost 0 bases, leaving 6 bases of the junction unmatched. The CDR3 is 15 residues long. Germline V CDR1 and CDR2: SGDLS, YYNGEE. The CDR3 loop is CASSVGGTGNHEQYF. The CDR3 bases are TGTGCCAGCAGCGTAGGGGGGACAGGGAACCACGAGCAGTACTTC.

CDR3 sequence: CASSQGLPNSNQPQHF. CDR3 coding DNA: TGTGCCAGCAGCCAAGGTCTCCCAAATAGCAATCAGCCCCAGCATTTT. This chain links TRBV3-1 (or the pseudogene TRBV3-2) with TRBJ1-5; D gene uncertain. There are 16 residues in the CDR3. V lost 1 base to trimming and J lost 0 bases, with 10 bases between them. CDR1 is LGHDT and CDR2 is YNNKEL in the germline V gene (reference sequence).

The chain couples TRBV2 to TRBJ1-6; TRBD1 agrees at 9 bases. The CDR3 contains 18 residues. V lost 5 bases to trimming and J lost 0 bases; unmatched junction nucleotides: 8. Germline assignment: CDR1 SNHLY and CDR2 FYNNEI. CDR3 coding DNA: TGTGCCAGCAGTTCCGGGACAGGGTTTAGCTCCTATAATTCACCCCTCCACTTT. This codes for CASSSGTGFSSYNSPLHF.

The chain couples TRBV3-1 (or the pseudogene TRBV3-2) to TRBJ1-2, with D perhaps TRBD1 (6 bases). Trimming took 0 bases from V and 9 from J, leaving 14 bases between them. Germline assignment: CDR1 LGHDT and CDR2 YNNKEL (reference sequence). The CDR3 is 14 residues long. The CDR3 sequence: CASSQDRQVASYTF. CDR3 DNA sequence: TGTGCCAGCAGCCAAGATCGACAGGTCGCGAGCTACACCTTC.

The chain employs TRBV6-2 or TRBV6-3 and TRBJ2-7; 9 bases agree with TRBD2. Germline assignment: CDR1 MNHEY and CDR2 SVGEGT. The CDR3 loop spans 16 amino acids. Losses at the gene ends were 2 bases for V and 0 bases for J; bases not matched to a gene: 5. The CDR3 nucleotides are TGTGCCAGCAGTTACGTACTAGCGGGTTTCTCCTACGAGCAGTACTTC. This sequence encodes CASSYVLAGFSYEQYF.

The chain uses TRBV4-2 and TRBJ1-5; 8 bases line up with TRBD1. V lost 6 bases to trimming and J lost 5 bases; unmatched junction nucleotides: 15. The CDR3 sequence is 17 residues long. The germline gives CDR1 LGHNA, CDR2 YNFKEQ. CDR3 region: CASSRTHDDRGYQPQHF. Written as DNA, the CDR3 is TGTGCCAGCAGTCGGACCCATGACGACAGGGGTTATCAGCCCCAGCATTTT.

V gene TRBV19 combines with J gene TRBJ2-7; D tentatively fits TRBD1 or TRBD2 (5 bases each). Germline values: CDR1 LNHDA, CDR2 SQIVND (reference sequence). Trimming stripped 9 bases from V and 3 bases from J, with 9 bases between. The CDR3 totals 11 residues. Here the CDR3 DNA reads TGTGCCAGCGGTGGGGGCTACGAGCAGTACTTC. The encoded protein is CASGGGYEQYF.

Remarks on this clone: A junction boundary mismatches the germline segment, possibly from a read error. The V call is TRBV10-3, the J call TRBJ1-3; the match to TRBD1 covers 7 bases. CDR1 and CDR2 (germline): ENHRY, SYGVKD. The CDR3 length is 15 residues. The CDR3 is CAIRNVGAGGTTIYF. Written as DNA, the CDR3 is TGTGCCATCAGGAACGTCGGGGCAGGGGGAACCACCATATATTTT.

V usage is TRBV4-3 and J usage is TRBJ1-5, with D tentatively TRBD1 (5 bases). The V end lost 8 bases, the J end lost 6 bases, and 14 bases lay between the germline ends. The CDR3 has 13 residues. The V gene's germline CDR1 is LGHNA and CDR2 YSLEER. The CDR3 region has the DNA TGCGCCAGCTCTCGGGGGGTTGGTCAGCCCCAGCATTTT. As protein: CASSRGVGQPQHF.

This chain connects TRBV28 to TRBJ1-1, with a possible D match to TRBD1 (5 bases). V was shortened by 2 bases and J by 4 bases, with 8 bases between the two germline ends. CDR3 length equals 13 residues. CDR1 is MDHEN and CDR2 is SYDVKM in the germline V gene. Written as DNA, the CDR3 is TGTGCCAGCAGTTTAGAGGGGCTCACTGAAGCTTTCTTT. It is translated as CASSLEGLTEAFF.

J is TRBJ1-1 and V is TRBV3-1 (or the pseudogene TRBV3-2); D not resolved. The germline gives CDR1 LGHDT, CDR2 YNNKEL (reference sequence). The CDR3 loop spans 13 amino acids. V was pared by 4 bases and J by 7 bases, with 13 bases between. The CDR3 region has the DNA TGTGCCAGCAGCCCTGGACCGAATATTGAAGCTTTCTTT. This encodes CASSPGPNIEAFF.

This chain connects TRBV6-5 to TRBJ2-3; 8 bases align to TRBD2. The CDR3 spans 15 residues. CDR1 and CDR2 (germline): MNHEY, SVGAGI. The trim removed 1 base at V and 4 bases at J, leaving 4 bases unmatched. CDR3 nucleotides: TGTGCCAGCAGTTACTGGGCGGGGGGCCCAGATACGCAGTATTTT. This translates into CASSYWAGGPDTQYF.

V usage is TRBV2 and J usage is TRBJ1-1; D is unresolved. V was trimmed by 1 base and J by 1 base, leaving 4 bases between them. The CDR3 has 13 residues. The V gene's germline CDR1 is SNHLY and CDR2 FYNNEI. The CDR3 region has the DNA TGTGCCAGCAGTGAAGAACAGAACACTGAAGCTTTCTTT. The encoded protein is CASSEEQNTEAFF.

The chain couples TRBV19 to TRBJ1-1; D not resolved. The CDR3 totals 11 residues. Germline V gene data show CDR1 as LNHDA and CDR2 as SQIVND (reference sequence). Trimming took off 5 bases at V and 5 bases at J, with 6 bases between the two ends. CDR3 in amino acids: CASSRSTEAFF. The DNA for the CDR3 is TGTGCCAGTAGTCGGAGTACTGAAGCTTTCTTT.

The rearrangement links TRBV18 to TRBJ1-1; 10 bases align to TRBD1. The CDR3 extends over 17 amino acids. The V segment lost 2 bases and the J segment 0 bases; nucleotides outside the gene matches: 6. From germline, CDR1 is KGHSH and CDR2 LQKENI. DNA for the CDR3: TGTGCCAGCTCACCAGCCGGGACAGGGGCTATGAACACTGAAGCTTTCTTT. Translating it yields CASSPAGTGAMNTEAFF.

This clone was counted once. The chain links TRBV9 to TRBJ1-1; 8 bases align to TRBD1. The CDR3 totals 14 residues. Germline CDR1 reads SGDLS; CDR2 reads YYNGEE. The J segment lost 5 bases and the V segment lost 4 bases, leaving 7 bases of the junction unmatched. CDR3 residues: CASSRRTGRTEAFF. The CDR3 DNA sequence: TGTGCCAGCAGCCGCCGGACAGGGCGGACTGAAGCTTTCTTT.

This clone has only one observation. The chain employs TRBV9 and TRBJ2-6, with 7 bases fitting TRBD1. The CDR3 covers 17 residues. V was clipped by 4 bases and J by 4 bases; unmatched bases: 11. The V gene's germline CDR1 is SGDLS and CDR2 YYNGEE. The DNA for the CDR3 is TGTGCCAGCAGCTATACAGGGGCATCCTCGGGGGCCAACGTCCTGACTTTC. Its translation: CASSYTGASSGANVLTF. Together with reference TRBV9 and TRBJ2-6, the CDR3 gives the full variable domain: DSGVTQTPKHLITATGQRVTLRCSPRSGDLSVYWYQQSLDQGLQFLIQYYNGEERAKGNILERFSAQQFPDLHSELNLSSLELGDSALYFCASSYTGASSGANVLTFGAGSRLTVL.

The rearrangement links TRBV14 to TRBJ2-2; the match to TRBD1 covers 7 bases. Germline CDR1 SGHDN, CDR2 FVKESK. Germline trimming cut 4 bases from V and 3 bases from J; bases unmatched to any gene: 5. This CDR3 region has 15 residues. The CDR3 here is CASSPRTGYTGELFF. DNA for the CDR3: TGTGCCAGCAGCCCGCGGACAGGATACACCGGGGAGCTGTTTTTT.

This clone was picked up one time. In DNA form, the CDR3 reads TGTGCCAGCTTTTTTTCTAACTATGGCTACACCTTC. Its translation is CASFFSNYGYTF. The gene calls are TRBV6-5 and TRBJ1-2; D is uncertain. The CDR3 runs 12 residues. The V end was cut by 8 bases, the J end by 0 bases, with 7 bases between. Germline V CDR1 and CDR2: MNHEY, SVGAGI.

This clone was seen more than once but under ten times. The chain combines TRBV12-3 or TRBV12-4 with TRBJ1-2; 9 bases match TRBD1. V trimming: 5 bases; J trimming: 8 bases; junction bases outside the gene matches: 6. This CDR3 comprises 13 residues. CDR3 region: CASSRDRDAGYTF. The CDR3 bases are TGTGCCAGCAGTCGGGACAGGGATGCAGGCTACACCTTC.

The sample holds one count of this clone. The rearrangement uses TRBV5-1 and TRBJ2-1; TRBD2 agrees at 13 bases. CDR1 is SGHRS and CDR2 is YFSETQ in the germline V gene. The CDR3 contains 14 residues. With V trimmed by 2 bases and J by 8 bases, 1 base remained unmatched. The CDR3 region has the DNA TGCGCCAGCAGCTTAACTAGCGGGGGGGATGAGCAGTTCTTC. This translates into CASSLTSGGDEQFF. Full variable domain (missing parts from reference TRBV5-1 and TRBJ2-1): KAGVTQTPRYLIKTRGQQVTLSCSPISGHRSVSWYQQTPGQGLQFLFEYFSETQRNKGNFPGRFSGRQFSNSRSEMNVSTLELGDSALYLCASSLTSGGDEQFFGPGTRLTVL.

This clone was counted once. The chain joins TRBV11-2 to TRBJ2-2; perhaps D is TRBD1 or TRBD2 (5 bases each). The CDR3 consists of 17 residues. Germline CDR1 is SGHAT and CDR2 is FQNNGV. V lost 7 bases and J lost 5, with 23 bases in between. This chain's CDR3 is CASTLTGAPSYTGELFF. The CDR3 coding sequence is TGTGCCAGCACCCTAACCGGGGCCCCCTCTTATACCGGGGAGCTGTTTTTT.

The chain is built from TRBV5-1 and TRBJ1-2; D may be TRBD1 (5 bases). This CDR3 is built from 13 residues. Germline CDR1 is SGHRS and CDR2 is YFSETQ. Trimming pared 0 bases from V and 7 bases from J, leaving 10 bases between. The CDR3 DNA reads TGCGCCAGCAGCTTGGGGCAGGGTTTTGGCTACACCTTC. Translated: CASSLGQGFGYTF.

The CDR3 region has the DNA TGTGCCAGCGGCCTGGTAGGTCAGCCCCAGCATTTT. Protein product: CASGLVGQPQHF. The rearrangement joins TRBV28 to TRBJ1-5, with D unresolved. With 8 bases removed from V and 6 bases from J, the gap between germline ends came to 11 bases. Germline V gives CDR1 MDHEN, CDR2 SYDVKM. This CDR3 has 12 residues.